The TCR beta chain described here comes from a study of OX40 agonist ivuxolimab in advanced cancers. Comment on this clone: What it binds is not known.

Study-wide results and limits: The study observed clonal expansion of CD4+ and CD8+ blood T cells by week 6 at 0.1 to 3.0 mg/kg. Mean expanded clone counts were higher in CD8+ than CD4+ T cells. Normalized expansion of T-cell clones was also low for some nonresponders.

Only in-frame clones appear in the TCRdb table, and some are missing; sequencing was by immunoSEQ multiplex PCR. The table records approximately 110,000 clones, under 95% of them present only once. The sample here was CD4+ or CD8+ T cells sorted from blood, taken in a trial of the OX40 agonist ivuxolimab. This receptor was taken from an adult with an advanced solid tumor such as melanoma, head and neck, liver or kidney cancer.

CDR3 loop: CASSPPPGLAGGGEQYF. Here the CDR3 DNA reads TGTGCCAGCAGCCCCCCGCCCGGACTAGCGGGAGGGGGGGAGCAGTACTTC. V is TRBV5-6 and J is TRBJ2-7, with 15 bases identical to TRBD2. This CDR3 contains 17 residues. J gave up 7 bases and V 4 bases, and 12 bases lay outside the gene matches. Germline V gives CDR1 SGHDT, CDR2 YYEEEE.